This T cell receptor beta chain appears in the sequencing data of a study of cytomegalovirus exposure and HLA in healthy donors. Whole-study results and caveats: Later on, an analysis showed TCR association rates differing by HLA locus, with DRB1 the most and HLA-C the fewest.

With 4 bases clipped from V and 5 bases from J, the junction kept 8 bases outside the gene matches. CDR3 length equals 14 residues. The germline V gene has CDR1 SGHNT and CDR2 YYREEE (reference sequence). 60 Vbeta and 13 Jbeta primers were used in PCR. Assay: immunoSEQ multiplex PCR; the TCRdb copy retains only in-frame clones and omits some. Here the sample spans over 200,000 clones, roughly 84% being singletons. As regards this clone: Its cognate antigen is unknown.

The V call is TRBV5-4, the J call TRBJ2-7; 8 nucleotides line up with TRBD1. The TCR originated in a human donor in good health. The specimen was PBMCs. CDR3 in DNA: TGTGCCAGCAGCCAAGGGACAGGCCAAGACGAGCAGTACTTC. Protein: CASSQGTGQDEQYF. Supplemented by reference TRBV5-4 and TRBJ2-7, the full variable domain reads ETGVTQSPTHLIKTRGQQVTLRCSSQSGHNTVSWYQQALGQGPQFIFQYYREEENGRGNFPPRFSGLQFPNYSSELNVNALELDDSALYLCASSQGTGQDEQYFGPGTRLTVT.